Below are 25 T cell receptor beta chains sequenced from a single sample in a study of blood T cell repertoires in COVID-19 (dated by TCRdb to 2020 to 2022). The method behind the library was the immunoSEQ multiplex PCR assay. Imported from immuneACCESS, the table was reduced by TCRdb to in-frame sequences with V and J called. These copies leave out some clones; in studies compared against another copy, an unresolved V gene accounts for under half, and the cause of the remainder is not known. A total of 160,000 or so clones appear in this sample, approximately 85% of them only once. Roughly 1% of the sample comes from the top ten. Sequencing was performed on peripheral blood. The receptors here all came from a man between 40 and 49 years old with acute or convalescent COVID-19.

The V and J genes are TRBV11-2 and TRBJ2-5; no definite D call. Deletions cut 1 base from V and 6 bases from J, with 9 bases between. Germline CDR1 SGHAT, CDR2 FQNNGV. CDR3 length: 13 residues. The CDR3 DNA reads TGTGCCAGCAGCTTAGGCCACAGCCAGACCCAGTACTTC. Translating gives CASSLGHSQTQYF.

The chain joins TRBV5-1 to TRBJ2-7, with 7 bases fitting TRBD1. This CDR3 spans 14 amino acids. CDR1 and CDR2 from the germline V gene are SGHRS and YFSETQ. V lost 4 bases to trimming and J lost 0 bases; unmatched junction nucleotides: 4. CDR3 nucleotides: TGCGCCAGCAGCGCTGGACAGGCCTCCTACGAGCAGTACTTC. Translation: CASSAGQASYEQYF.

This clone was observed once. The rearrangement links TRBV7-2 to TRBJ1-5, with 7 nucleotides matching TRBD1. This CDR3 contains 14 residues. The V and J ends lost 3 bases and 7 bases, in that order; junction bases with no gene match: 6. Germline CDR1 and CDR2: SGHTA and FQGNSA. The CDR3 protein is CASSFTGAGQPQHF. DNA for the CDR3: TGTGCCAGCAGCTTTACAGGGGCAGGGCAGCCCCAGCATTTT. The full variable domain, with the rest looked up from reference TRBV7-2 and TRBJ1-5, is GAGVSQSPSNKVTEKGKDVELRCDPISGHTALYWYRQSLGQGLEFLIYFQGNSAPDKSGLPSDRFSAERTGGSVSTLTIQRTQQEDSAVYLCASSFTGAGQPQHFGDGTRLSIL.

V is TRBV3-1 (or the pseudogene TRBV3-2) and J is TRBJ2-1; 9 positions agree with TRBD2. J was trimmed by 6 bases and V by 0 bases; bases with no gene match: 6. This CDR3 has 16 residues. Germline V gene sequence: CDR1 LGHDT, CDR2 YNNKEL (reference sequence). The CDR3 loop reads CASSQDRGGAPNEQFF. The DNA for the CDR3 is TGTGCCAGCAGCCAAGATCGCGGGGGGGCCCCCAATGAGCAGTTCTTC.

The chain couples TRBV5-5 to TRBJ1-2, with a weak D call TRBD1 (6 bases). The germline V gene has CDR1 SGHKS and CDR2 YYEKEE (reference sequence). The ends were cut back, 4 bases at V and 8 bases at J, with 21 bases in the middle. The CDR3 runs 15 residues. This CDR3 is CASSATLGHRSGYTF. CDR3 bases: TGTGCCAGCAGCGCAACACTGGGACACAGGAGCGGCTACACCTTC. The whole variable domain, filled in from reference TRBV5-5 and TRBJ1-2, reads DAGVTQSPTHLIKTRGQQVTLRCSPISGHKSVSWYQQVLGQGPQFIFQYYEKEERGRGNFPDRFSARQFPNYSSELNVNALLLGDSALYLCASSATLGHRSGYTFGSGTRLTVV.

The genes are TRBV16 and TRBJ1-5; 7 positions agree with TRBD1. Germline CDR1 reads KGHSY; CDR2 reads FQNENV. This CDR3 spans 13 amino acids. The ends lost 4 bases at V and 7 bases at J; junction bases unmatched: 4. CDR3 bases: TGTGCCAGCAGCCTCAGGGGGAACCAGCCCCAGCATTTT. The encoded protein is CASSLRGNQPQHF.

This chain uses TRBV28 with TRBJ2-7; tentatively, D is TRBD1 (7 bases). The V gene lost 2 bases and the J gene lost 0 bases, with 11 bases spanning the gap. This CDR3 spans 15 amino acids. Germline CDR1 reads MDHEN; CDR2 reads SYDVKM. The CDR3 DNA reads TGTGCCAGCAGTTTAAGCAGGGGGGCCTCCTACGAGCAGTACTTC. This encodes CASSLSRGASYEQYF.

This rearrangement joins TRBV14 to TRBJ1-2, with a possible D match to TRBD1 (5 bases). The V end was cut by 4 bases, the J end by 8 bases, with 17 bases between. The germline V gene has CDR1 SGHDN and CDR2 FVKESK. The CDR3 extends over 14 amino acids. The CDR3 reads CASSPSGLQRGYTF. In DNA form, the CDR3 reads TGTGCCAGCAGCCCGTCGGGACTCCAGCGGGGCTACACCTTC.

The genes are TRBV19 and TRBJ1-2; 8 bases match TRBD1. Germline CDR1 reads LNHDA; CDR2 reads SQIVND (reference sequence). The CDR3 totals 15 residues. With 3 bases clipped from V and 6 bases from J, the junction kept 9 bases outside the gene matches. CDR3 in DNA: TGTGCCAGTAGTATGAGACAGGGGCCCATGAATGGCTACACCTTC. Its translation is CASSMRQGPMNGYTF.

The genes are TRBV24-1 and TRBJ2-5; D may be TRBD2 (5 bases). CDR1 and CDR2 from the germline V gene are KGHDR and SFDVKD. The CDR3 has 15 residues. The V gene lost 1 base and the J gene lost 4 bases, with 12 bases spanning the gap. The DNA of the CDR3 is TGTGCCACCAGTGATTTTGGAGGAGGAGTAGAGACCCAGTACTTC. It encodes CATSDFGGGVETQYF.

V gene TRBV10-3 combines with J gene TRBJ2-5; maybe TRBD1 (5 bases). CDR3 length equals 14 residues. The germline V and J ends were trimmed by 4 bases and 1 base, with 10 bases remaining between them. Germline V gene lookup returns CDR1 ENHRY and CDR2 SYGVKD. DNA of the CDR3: TGTGCCATCAGTGCACGGCAGGGCCAAGAGACCCAGTACTTC. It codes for CAISARQGQETQYF.

The CDR3 DNA is TGTGCCAGCAGCGGATTGTCTGACAGGGGGCGCGGCTACACCTTC. Its protein is CASSGLSDRGRGYTF. The chain links TRBV9 to TRBJ1-2, with 10 bases lining up with TRBD1. After removal of 3 bases from V and 8 bases from J, the junction contained 10 bases not matched to a gene. The CDR3 loop spans 15 amino acids. Germline V CDR1 and CDR2: SGDLS, YYNGEE. The whole variable domain, filled in from reference TRBV9 and TRBJ1-2, reads DSGVTQTPKHLITATGQRVTLRCSPRSGDLSVYWYQQSLDQGLQFLIQYYNGEERAKGNILERFSAQQFPDLHSELNLSSLELGDSALYFCASSGLSDRGRGYTFGSGTRLTVV.

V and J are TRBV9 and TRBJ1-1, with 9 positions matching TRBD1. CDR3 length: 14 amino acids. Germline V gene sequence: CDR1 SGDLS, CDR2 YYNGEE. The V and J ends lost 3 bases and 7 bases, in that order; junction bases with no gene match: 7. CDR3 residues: CASSARQGGSEAFF. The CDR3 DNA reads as TGTGCCAGCAGCGCTCGACAGGGGGGTAGTGAAGCTTTCTTT.

Here the CDR3 reads CASKRVELADYYEQYF. The CDR3 DNA reads TGCGCCAGCAAGAGGGTAGAACTAGCGGACTACTACGAGCAGTACTTC. The chain combines TRBV5-1 with TRBJ2-7; 8 bases fit TRBD2. The CDR3 covers 16 residues. J lost 3 bases, V lost 6 bases, and 14 bases had no gene match. Germline CDR1 SGHRS, CDR2 YFSETQ.

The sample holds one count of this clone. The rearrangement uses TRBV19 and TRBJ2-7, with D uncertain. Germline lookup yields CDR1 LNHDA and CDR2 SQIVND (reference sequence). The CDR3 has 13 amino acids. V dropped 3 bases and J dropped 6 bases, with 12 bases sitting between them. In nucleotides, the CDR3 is TGTGCCAGTAGTATTAAACCCCTGAGCGAGCAGTACTTC. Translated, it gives CASSIKPLSEQYF. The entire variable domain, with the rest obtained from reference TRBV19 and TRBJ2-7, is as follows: DGGITQSPKYLFRKEGQNVTLSCEQNLNHDAMYWYRQDPGQGLRLIYYSQIVNDFQKGDIAEGYSVSREKKESFPLTVTSAQKNPTAFYLCASSIKPLSEQYFGPGTRLTVT.

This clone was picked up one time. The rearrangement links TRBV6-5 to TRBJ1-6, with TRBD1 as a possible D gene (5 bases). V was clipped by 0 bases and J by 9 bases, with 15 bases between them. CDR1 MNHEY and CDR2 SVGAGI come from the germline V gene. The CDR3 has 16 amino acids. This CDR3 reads CASSYSGTGGASPLHF. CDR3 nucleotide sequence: TGTGCCAGCAGTTACTCTGGGACGGGAGGGGCTTCACCCCTCCACTTT.

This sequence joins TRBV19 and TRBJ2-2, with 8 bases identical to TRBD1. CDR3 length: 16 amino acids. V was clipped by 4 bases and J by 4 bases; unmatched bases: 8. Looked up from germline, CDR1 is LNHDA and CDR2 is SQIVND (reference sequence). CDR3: CASSKSLGQGTGELFF. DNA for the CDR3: TGTGCCAGTAGTAAGTCTTTAGGACAGGGCACCGGGGAGCTGTTTTTT.

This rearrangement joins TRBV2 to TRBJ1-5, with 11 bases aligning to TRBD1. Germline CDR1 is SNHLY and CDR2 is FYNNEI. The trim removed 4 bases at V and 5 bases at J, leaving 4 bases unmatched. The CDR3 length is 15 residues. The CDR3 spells CASSGTGGSYQPQHF. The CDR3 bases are TGTGCCAGCAGTGGGACAGGGGGCTCATATCAGCCCCAGCATTTT.

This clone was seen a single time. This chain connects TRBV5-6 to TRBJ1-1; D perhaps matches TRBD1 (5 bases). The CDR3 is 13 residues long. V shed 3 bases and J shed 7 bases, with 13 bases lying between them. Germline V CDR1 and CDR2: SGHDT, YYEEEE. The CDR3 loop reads CASSSLGGDEAFF. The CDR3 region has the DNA TGTGCCAGCAGCTCCCTGGGGGGGGATGAAGCTTTCTTT.

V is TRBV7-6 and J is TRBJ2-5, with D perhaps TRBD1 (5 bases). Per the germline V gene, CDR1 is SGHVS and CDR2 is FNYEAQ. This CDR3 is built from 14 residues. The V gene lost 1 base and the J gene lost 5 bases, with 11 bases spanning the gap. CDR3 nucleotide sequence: TGTGCCAGCAGCTTAGACGGCAACAGGGAGACCCAGTACTTC. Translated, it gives CASSLDGNRETQYF.

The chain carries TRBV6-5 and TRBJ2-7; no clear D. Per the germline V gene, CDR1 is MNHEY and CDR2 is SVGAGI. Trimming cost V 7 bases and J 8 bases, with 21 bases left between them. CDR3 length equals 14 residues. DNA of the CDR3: TGTGCCAGCACCGACTCCCGAGGCGGTACCAAGCAGTACTTC. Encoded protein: CASTDSRGGTKQYF.

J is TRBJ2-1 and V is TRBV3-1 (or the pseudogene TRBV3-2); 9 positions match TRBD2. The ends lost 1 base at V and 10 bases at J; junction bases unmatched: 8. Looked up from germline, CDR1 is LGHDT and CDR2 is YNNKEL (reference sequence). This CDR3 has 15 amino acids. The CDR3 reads CASSQGSGGLGEQFF. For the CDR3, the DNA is TGTGCCAGCAGCCAAGGTAGCGGGGGCCTAGGAGAGCAGTTCTTC.

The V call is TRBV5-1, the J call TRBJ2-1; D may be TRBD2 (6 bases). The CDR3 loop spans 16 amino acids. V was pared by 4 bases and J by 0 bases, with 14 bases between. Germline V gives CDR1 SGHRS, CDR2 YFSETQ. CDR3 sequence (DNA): TGCGCCAGCAGCCGGCGGGACTTGAGCTCCTACAATGAGCAGTTCTTC. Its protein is CASSRRDLSSYNEQFF.

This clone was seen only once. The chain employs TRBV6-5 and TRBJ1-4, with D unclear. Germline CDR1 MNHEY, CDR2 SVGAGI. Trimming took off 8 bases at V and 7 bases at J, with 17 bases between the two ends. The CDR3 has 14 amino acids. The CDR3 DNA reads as TGTGCCAGCCAGAAGGCGGACTCTCGTGAAAAACTGTTTTTT. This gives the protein CASQKADSREKLFF.

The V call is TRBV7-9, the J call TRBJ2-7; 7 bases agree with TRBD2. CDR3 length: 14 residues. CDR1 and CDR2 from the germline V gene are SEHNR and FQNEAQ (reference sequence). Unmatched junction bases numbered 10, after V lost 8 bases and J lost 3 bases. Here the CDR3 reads CASGRSGGGYEQYF. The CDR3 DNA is TGTGCCAGCGGGCGGTCGGGGGGTGGCTACGAGCAGTACTTC.